The 9 T cell receptor beta chains listed next were all sequenced from one sample in a study of T cells after yellow fever vaccination (dated by TCRdb to about 2019). The library came from 5' RACE. The run used an Illumina NovaSeq 6000. TCRdb ran its own pipeline on the public reads, namely fastp trimming at Q25 and MiXCR clone calling, and kept in-frame beta chains. Every entry covers one CDR3 protein and lists the most common genes and DNA from its rows. The sample data list roughly 28,000 distinct CDR3 sequences, and around 4.3% of these were observed just once. Together, the top ten hold about 39% of the sample. Reading the label with the study, this specimen's treatment or condition is: live attenuated yellow fever vaccine strain. The material was PBMCs, either bulk or a sorted T-cell subset (CD4+, CD8+, memory, or dextramer-sorted; not recorded which), obtained on the day of the yellow fever booster vaccination. Receptors were obtained from a man aged 18-30 years who received the YFV17D yellow fever vaccine.

This clonotype was observed many times. The chain uses TRBV5-1 and TRBJ2-1, with D perhaps given as TRBD1 or TRBD2 (5 bases each). Germline V gene sequence: CDR1 SGHRS, CDR2 YFSETQ. The CDR3 contains 13 residues. V gave up 7 bases and J gave up 3 bases, with 11 bases separating them. This CDR3 is CASRQGDYNEQFF. Here the CDR3 DNA reads TGCGCCAGCCGCCAGGGAGACTACAATGAGCAGTTCTTC.

This clonotype was observed at least ten times. The chain combines TRBV7-3 with TRBJ2-2; D ambiguous. V was trimmed by 0 bases and J by 8 bases, leaving 4 bases between them. CDR1 SGHTA and CDR2 FQGTGA come from the germline V gene. There are 12 residues in the CDR3. DNA of the CDR3: TGTGCCAGCAGCTTAACGCGGGGGGAGCTGTTTTTT. Protein sequence: CASSLTRGELFF.

This clonotype was seen repeatedly, ten times or more. The chain has TRBV20-1 and TRBJ2-1; 13 bases agree with TRBD2. The CDR3 length is 16 residues. Germline CDR1 is DFQATT and CDR2 is SNEGSKA (reference sequence). V dropped 2 bases and J dropped 9; count of bases not matched to a gene: 10. CDR3 protein: CSARSGTSGDSGEQFF. The CDR3 DNA sequence: TGCAGTGCTAGAAGCGGGACTAGCGGGGATTCGGGTGAGCAGTTCTTC.

This clonotype was detected ten times or more. V gene TRBV7-2 combines with J gene TRBJ2-2; no clear D gene. V was pared by 6 bases and J by 0 bases, with 8 bases between. CDR3 length: 14 amino acids. Germline values: CDR1 SGHTA, CDR2 FQGNSA. The CDR3 region is CASRLSPNTGELFF. The CDR3 DNA reads as TGTGCCAGCAGACTGTCGCCGAACACCGGGGAGCTGTTTTTT.

This clonotype was seen repeatedly, ten times or more. V is TRBV6-5 and J is TRBJ2-3, with unresolved D. Trimming removed 5 bases at V and 0 bases at J, with 6 bases between. Germline-derived CDR1 and CDR2 are MNHEY and SVGAGI. This CDR3 has 13 amino acids. CDR3 bases: TGTGCCAGCAGTCACAGAAGCACAGATACGCAGTATTTT. It encodes CASSHRSTDTQYF.

This clonotype was counted many times. The rearrangement links TRBV5-1 to TRBJ1-2; the D is unclear. Trimming took off 0 bases at V and 4 bases at J, with 13 bases between the two ends. The CDR3 contains 15 residues. Germline V gene data show CDR1 as SGHRS and CDR2 as YFSETQ. In nucleotides, the CDR3 is TGCGCCAGCAGCTTGGAAACGGGGAACCTCTATGGCTACACCTTC. The encoded protein is CASSLETGNLYGYTF.

This rearrangement joins TRBV7-9 to TRBJ1-1; D gene ambiguous. V was clipped by 0 bases and J by 5 bases, with 4 bases between them. The length of the CDR3 is 12 residues. Germline CDR1 SEHNR, CDR2 FQNEAQ (reference sequence). CDR3 DNA sequence: TGTGCCAGCAGCTTAGCAGGGACTGAAGCTTTCTTT. It codes for CASSLAGTEAFF.

The table lists this clonotype with many counts. The chain carries TRBV7-6 and TRBJ1-3; D is unresolved. In germline, CDR1 is SGHVS, CDR2 FNYEAQ. CDR3 size: 16 residues. V lost 5 bases to trimming and J lost 2 bases, with 16 bases between them. The chain's CDR3 is CASSRWAGSPGNTIYF. CDR3 nucleotides: TGTGCCAGCAGCCGATGGGCTGGTAGCCCTGGAAACACCATATATTTT. The full variable domain, rest sourced from reference TRBV7-6 and TRBJ1-3, is GAGVSQSPRYKVTKRGQDVALRCDPISGHVSLYWYRQALGQGPEFLTYFNYEAQQDKSGLPNDRFSAERPEGSISTLTIQRTEQRDSAMYRCASSRWAGSPGNTIYFGEGSWLTVV.

This clonotype was observed many times. The junction departs from the called germline gene at one end, perhaps through a read error. The rearrangement joins TRBV12-3 or TRBV12-4 to TRBJ2-5, with TRBD1 matching 9 bases. The CDR3 length is 14 residues. The chain's CDR3 is CASRNRDREESQYF. In nucleotides, the CDR3 is TGTGCCAGCAGGAACAGGGACAGGGAAGAGAGCCAGTACTTC.